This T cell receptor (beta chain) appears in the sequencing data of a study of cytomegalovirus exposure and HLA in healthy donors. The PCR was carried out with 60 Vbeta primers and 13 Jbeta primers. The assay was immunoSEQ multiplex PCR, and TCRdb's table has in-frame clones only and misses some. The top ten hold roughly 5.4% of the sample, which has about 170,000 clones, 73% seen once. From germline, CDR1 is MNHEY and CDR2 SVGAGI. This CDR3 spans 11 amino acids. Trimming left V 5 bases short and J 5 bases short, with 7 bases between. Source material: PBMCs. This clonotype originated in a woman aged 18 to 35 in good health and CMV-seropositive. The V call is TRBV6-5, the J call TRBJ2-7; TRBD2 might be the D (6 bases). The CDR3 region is CASSQRDEQYF. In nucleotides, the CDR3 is TGTGCCAGCAGTCAGCGGGACGAGCAGTACTTC.